This T cell receptor beta chain appears in the sequencing data of a study of blood T cell repertoires in COVID-19. The CDR3 contains 15 residues. Germline CDR1 SGHRS, CDR2 YFSETQ. The V segment lost 4 bases and the J segment 1 base; nucleotides outside the gene matches: 4. Produced via immunoSEQ multiplex PCR; TCRdb's table is partial and in-frame only. The table records a few hundred thousand clones, roughly four fifths of them present only once. J is TRBJ2-2 and V is TRBV5-1, with 7 bases fitting TRBD1. Sequencing used peripheral blood. The TCR was taken from a man aged 25-45 years who had recovered from COVID-19. CDR3 amino acids: CASSRGQLNTGELFF. CDR3 bases: TGCGCCAGCAGCCGGGGACAGTTGAACACCGGGGAGCTGTTTTTT.